Presented here are 10 T cell receptor beta chains from one specimen sequenced in a study of T cell responses to AZD1222 COVID-19 vaccine. Generated by immunoSEQ multiplex PCR, the TCRdb table keeps only in-frame clones and is missing some. The sample consists of more than 100,000 clones, approximately 87% of them appearing once. The sequencing used peripheral blood, collected on day 0 of AZD1222 vaccination. Source of these receptors: an adult in good health.

The chain couples TRBV20-1 to TRBJ1-1; D unresolved. Germline V gives CDR1 DFQATT, CDR2 SNEGSKA (reference sequence). The CDR3 sequence is 14 residues long. V lost 3 bases and J 1 base, leaving 12 bases between the germline ends. CDR3 bases: TGCAGTGCTAGTAAGTTTCGGGGGAACACTGAAGCTTTCTTT. Protein: CSASKFRGNTEAFF.

The V call is TRBV19, the J call TRBJ1-5, with 7 bases aligning to TRBD1. Germline trimming cut 3 bases from V and 7 bases from J; bases unmatched to any gene: 12. The CDR3 extends over 16 amino acids. Germline V gives CDR1 LNHDA, CDR2 SQIVND (reference sequence). CDR3 in amino acids: CASSIYPGGERQPQHF. CDR3 nucleotide sequence: TGTGCCAGTAGTATTTATCCAGGGGGGGAGCGGCAGCCCCAGCATTTT.

The V gene is TRBV10-3, the J gene TRBJ1-1; D uncertain. V was cut by 3 bases and J by 11 bases, with 16 bases left in between. Per the germline V gene, CDR1 is ENHRY and CDR2 is SYGVKD. This CDR3 is built from 13 residues. The CDR3: CAISDPKGDPAFF. In DNA, the CDR3 is TGTGCCATCAGTGACCCCAAGGGTGACCCTGCTTTCTTT.

The chain is built from TRBV9 and TRBJ2-5, with D unclear. The CDR3 sequence is 13 residues long. Looked up from germline, CDR1 is SGDLS and CDR2 is YYNGEE. Between the trimmed V and J ends, which lost 5 bases and 5 bases, there was a span of 13 bases. The chain's CDR3 is CASSDGYRETQYF. The CDR3 coding sequence is TGTGCCAGCAGTGACGGGTATCGGGAGACCCAGTACTTC.

The chain combines TRBV18 with TRBJ2-1; 10 bases are a match to TRBD1. The CDR3 spans 17 residues. From germline, CDR1 is KGHSH and CDR2 LQKENI. V shed 2 bases, J shed 4 bases, and the junction held 8 bases outside the gene matches. The CDR3 loop is CASSPAEGQGIYNEQFF. The DNA of the CDR3 is TGTGCCAGCTCACCAGCTGAGGGACAGGGGATATACAATGAGCAGTTCTTC.

The sample holds a few counts of this clone. V and J are TRBV20-1 and TRBJ2-7; D tentatively fits TRBD1 or TRBD2 (5 bases each). Germline V gene sequence: CDR1 DFQATT, CDR2 SNEGSKA (reference sequence). V lost 6 bases and J 7 bases, leaving 13 bases between the germline ends. The CDR3 is 11 residues long. The CDR3, as DNA: TGCAGTGCCGCGTCAGAGGGGGAGCAGTACTTC. This sequence encodes CSAASEGEQYF.

V and J are TRBV2 and TRBJ1-2; D is ambiguous. The V and J ends lost 8 bases and 4 bases respectively, with 11 bases between them. The CDR3 spans 12 residues. Germline CDR1 SNHLY, CDR2 FYNNEI. The CDR3 region is CASSLQSYGYTF. The CDR3 coding sequence is TGTGCCAGCTCCCTCCAGAGCTATGGCTACACCTTC.

The chain couples TRBV6-2 or TRBV6-3 to TRBJ1-1; TRBD1 might be the D (6 bases). CDR3 length equals 15 residues. Germline V lookup: CDR1 MNHEY, CDR2 SVGEGT. V lost 3 bases to trimming and J lost 5 bases, with 16 bases between them. CDR3 nucleotide sequence: TGTGCCAGCAGTTATGTGGGGGCTGGTAGGACTGAAGCTTTCTTT. Encoded protein: CASSYVGAGRTEAFF.

The chain uses TRBV18 and TRBJ2-7; D might be TRBD2 (5 bases). The germline CDR1 and CDR2 sequences are KGHSH and LQKENI. V was trimmed by 1 base and J by 0 bases, leaving 10 bases between them. The CDR3 is 15 amino acids. CDR3 sequence reads: CASSPRETHSYEQYF. Here the CDR3 DNA reads TGTGCCAGCTCACCACGGGAGACACACTCCTACGAGCAGTACTTC.

The chain uses TRBV27 and TRBJ2-2; TRBD1 aligns across 9 bases. V trimming: 2 bases; J trimming: 5 bases; junction bases outside the gene matches: 15. The germline CDR1 and CDR2 sequences are MNHEY and SMNVEV (reference sequence). CDR3 length equals 19 residues. CDR3 DNA: TGTGCCAGCAGTTTAGGTGGGGACAGGGTGAGGTTGGGGACCGGGGAGCTGTTTTTT. It translates to CASSLGGDRVRLGTGELFF.